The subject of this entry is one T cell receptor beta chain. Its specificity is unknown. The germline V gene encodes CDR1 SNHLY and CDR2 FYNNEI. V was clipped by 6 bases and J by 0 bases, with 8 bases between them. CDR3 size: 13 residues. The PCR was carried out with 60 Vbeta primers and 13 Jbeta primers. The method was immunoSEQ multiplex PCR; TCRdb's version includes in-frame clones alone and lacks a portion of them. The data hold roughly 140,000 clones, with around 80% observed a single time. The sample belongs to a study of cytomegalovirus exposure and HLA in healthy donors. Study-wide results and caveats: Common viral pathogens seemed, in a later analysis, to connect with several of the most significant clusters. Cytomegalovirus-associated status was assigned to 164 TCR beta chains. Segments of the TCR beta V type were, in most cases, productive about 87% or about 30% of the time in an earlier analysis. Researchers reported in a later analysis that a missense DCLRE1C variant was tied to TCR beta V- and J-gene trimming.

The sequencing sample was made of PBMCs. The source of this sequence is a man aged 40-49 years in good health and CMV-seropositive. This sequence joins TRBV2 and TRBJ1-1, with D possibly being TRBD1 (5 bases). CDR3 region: CASRLTVNTEAFF. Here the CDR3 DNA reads TGTGCCAGCAGATTGACAGTGAACACTGAAGCTTTCTTT.